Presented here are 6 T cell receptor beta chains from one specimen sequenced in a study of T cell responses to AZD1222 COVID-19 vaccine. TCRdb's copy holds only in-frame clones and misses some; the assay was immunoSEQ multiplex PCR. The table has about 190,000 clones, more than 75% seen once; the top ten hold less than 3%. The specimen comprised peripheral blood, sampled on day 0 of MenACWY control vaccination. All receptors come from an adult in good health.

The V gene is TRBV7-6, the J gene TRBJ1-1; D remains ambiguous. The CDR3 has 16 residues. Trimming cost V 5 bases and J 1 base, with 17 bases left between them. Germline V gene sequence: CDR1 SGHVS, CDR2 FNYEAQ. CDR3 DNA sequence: TGTGCCAGCAGCCCACGGTACCGGGGAGAGAACACTGAAGCTTTCTTT. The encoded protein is CASSPRYRGENTEAFF.

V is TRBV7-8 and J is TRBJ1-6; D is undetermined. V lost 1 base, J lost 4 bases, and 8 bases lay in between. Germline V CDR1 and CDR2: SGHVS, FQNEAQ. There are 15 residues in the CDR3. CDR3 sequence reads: CASSLGRNYNSPLHF. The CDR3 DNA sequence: TGTGCCAGCAGCTTAGGGCGGAATTATAATTCACCCCTCCACTTT.

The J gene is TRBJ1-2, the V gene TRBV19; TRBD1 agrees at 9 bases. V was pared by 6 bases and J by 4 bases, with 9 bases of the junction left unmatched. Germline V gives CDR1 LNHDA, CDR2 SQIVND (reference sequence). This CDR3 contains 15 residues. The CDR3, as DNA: TGTGCCAGTAGCGCCGGAGGGACAGGGAGCTATGGCTACACCTTC. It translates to CASSAGGTGSYGYTF.

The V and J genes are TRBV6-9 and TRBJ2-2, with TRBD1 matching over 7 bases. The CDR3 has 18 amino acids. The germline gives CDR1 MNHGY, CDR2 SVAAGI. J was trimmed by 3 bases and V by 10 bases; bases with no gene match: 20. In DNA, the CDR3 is TGTGCCACCCTATTACTCCCGACCAGGGGGTTCTACACCGGGGAGCTGTTTTTT. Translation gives CATLLLPTRGFYTGELFF.

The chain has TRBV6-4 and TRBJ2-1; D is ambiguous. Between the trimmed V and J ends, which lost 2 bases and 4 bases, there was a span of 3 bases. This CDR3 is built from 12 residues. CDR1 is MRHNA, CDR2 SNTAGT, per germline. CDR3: CASSDRYNEQFF. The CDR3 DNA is TGTGCCAGCAGTGACAGATACAATGAGCAGTTCTTC.

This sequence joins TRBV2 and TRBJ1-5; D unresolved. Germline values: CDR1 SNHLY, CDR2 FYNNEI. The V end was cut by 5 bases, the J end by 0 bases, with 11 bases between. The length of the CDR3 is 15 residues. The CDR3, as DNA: TGTGCCAGCAGTTTCGGGCCCGATAGCAATCAGCCCCAGCATTTT. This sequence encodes CASSFGPDSNQPQHF. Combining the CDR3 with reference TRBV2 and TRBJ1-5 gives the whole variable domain EPEVTQTPSHQVTQMGQEVILRCVPISNHLYFYWYRQILGQKVEFLVSFYNNEISEKSEIFDDQFSVERPDGSNFTLKIRSTKLEDSAMYFCASSFGPDSNQPQHFGDGTRLSIL.